This TCR beta chain was recovered during a study of cytomegalovirus exposure and HLA in healthy donors. The PCR contained 60 Vbeta and 13 Jbeta primers. TCRdb keeps only in-frame clones here, not all; method: immunoSEQ multiplex PCR. The sample includes 100,000 to 150,000 clones, roughly 82% of them seen just once. Germline CDR1 and CDR2: SGHNT and YYREEE (reference sequence). The CDR3 contains 14 residues. V shed 5 bases and J 3 bases; nucleotides not matched to a gene: 5. Sequencing was performed on PBMCs. The chain has TRBV5-4 and TRBJ1-1, with 9 bases matching TRBD1. The source is a boy between 5 and 17 years old in good health and CMV-seronegative. This CDR3 is CASSSTGGHTEAFF. DNA for the CDR3: TGTGCCAGCAGTTCAACAGGGGGCCACACTGAAGCTTTCTTT.